This TCR beta chain was captured by sequencing in a study of PD-1 blockade in mismatch repair-deficient tumors. General observations from the study: Tumor-resident clones, often undetectable pretreatment in blood, expanded then contracted after pembrolizumab.

Every patient had mismatch repair deficiency by PCR or immunohistochemistry. Three pembrolizumab responders had their TCRs sequenced. The data were produced by immunoSEQ multiplex PCR, yet TCRdb's version contains in-frame clones alone and is incomplete. Among about 79,000 clones listed, about 82% were seen once. In the case of this clone: The antigen is unknown.

The CDR3 covers 16 residues. Germline CDR1 is LGHNT and CDR2 is FRNRAP. The trim removed 7 bases at V and 4 bases at J, leaving 10 bases unmatched. V gene TRBV12-5 combines with J gene TRBJ1-1; TRBD1 agrees at 12 bases. The receptor was isolated from an adult with mismatch repair-deficient cancer. Sequenced material: peripheral blood, taken 44 weeks after starting pembrolizumab. The CDR3 coding sequence is TGTGCTAGTGTCGGGGGACAGGGGGCTATGGGCACTGAAGCTTTCTTT. Residues: CASVGGQGAMGTEAFF.